Each of the 16 T cell receptor beta chains below was sequenced from the same sample in a study of blood T cell repertoires in COVID-19. Assay used: immunoSEQ multiplex PCR; TCRdb lists only in-frame clones, some missing. The profile shows 150,000 to 200,000 clones, about 77% of them singletons. The specimen sequenced was PBMCs or T cells enriched from blood (not recorded which). The receptors stem from a woman aged 50 to 60 with acute COVID-19.

The count of this clone is one. The genes are TRBV6-5 and TRBJ1-2; tentatively, D is TRBD1 (6 bases). V was shortened by 6 bases and J by 2 bases, with 16 bases between the two germline ends. The germline gives CDR1 MNHEY, CDR2 SVGAGI. CDR3 length: 15 amino acids. The CDR3 protein is CASSFGQLSNYGYTF. CDR3 DNA: TGTGCCAGCAGCTTCGGACAGCTTAGCAACTATGGCTACACCTTC.

The count of this clone is one. V gene TRBV27 combines with J gene TRBJ2-7, with D perhaps TRBD1 (5 bases). From germline, CDR1 is MNHEY and CDR2 SMNVEV (reference sequence). The CDR3 has 14 residues. V was pared by 6 bases and J by 4 bases, with 16 bases between. This chain's CDR3 is CASRPLAGQYEQYV. CDR3 DNA: TGTGCCAGCAGGCCTTTGGCAGGGCAATACGAGCAGTACGTC.

This sequence joins TRBV28 and TRBJ1-2; TRBD1 is a possible D gene (5 bases). CDR1 and CDR2 (germline): MDHEN, SYDVKM. Trimming cost V 2 bases and J 1 base, with 11 bases left between them. The CDR3 loop spans 15 amino acids. CDR3 bases: TGTGCCAGCAGTTTAGGCCCAGACAGTAACTATGGCTACACCTTC. It is translated as CASSLGPDSNYGYTF.

The chain combines TRBV5-8 with TRBJ1-3, with D possibly being TRBD1 (5 bases). Between the trimmed V and J ends, which lost 3 bases and 6 bases, there was a span of 13 bases. Germline CDR1 SGHTS, CDR2 YDEGEE. This CDR3 spans 14 amino acids. The CDR3 nucleotides read TGTGCCAGCAGCTCCCAGGGATTCGCAAACACCATATATTTT. Translating it yields CASSSQGFANTIYF. Supplemented by reference TRBV5-8 and TRBJ1-3, the full variable domain reads EAGVTQSPTHLIKTRGQQATLRCSPISGHTSVYWYQQALGLGLQFLLWYDEGEERNRGNFPPRFSGRQFPNYSSELNVNALELEDSALYLCASSSQGFANTIYFGEGSWLTVV.

This clone was picked up one time. The chain recombines TRBV19 with TRBJ2-5; 9 bases map to TRBD2. With V trimmed by 4 bases and J by 5 bases, 8 bases remained unmatched. The germline CDR1 and CDR2 sequences are LNHDA and SQIVND (reference sequence). This CDR3 region has 15 residues. The CDR3 DNA is TGTGCCAGTAGTAGGTCCAGCGGGGGGTTGGAGACCCAGTACTTC. The encoded protein is CASSRSSGGLETQYF.

This chain uses TRBV30 with TRBJ1-6; D perhaps matches TRBD1 (6 bases). With 0 bases removed from V and 5 bases from J, the gap between germline ends came to 11 bases. The germline CDR1 and CDR2 sequences are GTSNPN and SVGIG (reference sequence). The CDR3 sequence is 15 residues long. The CDR3 nucleotides are TGTGCCTGGAGTGTAAAGGACAGAGATAATTCACCCCTCCACTTT. This codes for CAWSVKDRDNSPLHF.

J is TRBJ1-1 and V is TRBV5-4; no reliable D call. The V gene's germline CDR1 is SGHNT and CDR2 YYREEE (reference sequence). The length of the CDR3 is 17 residues. The V and J ends lost 2 bases and 0 bases respectively, with 17 bases between them. CDR3 in DNA: TGTGCCAGCAGCTTAGGAGTAGATCCTTCAATGAACACTGAAGCTTTCTTT. It codes for CASSLGVDPSMNTEAFF.

The chain recombines TRBV5-1 with TRBJ1-4, with D perhaps TRBD1 (6 bases). CDR3 length equals 16 residues. V was pared by 4 bases and J by 3 bases, with 16 bases between. Germline V gene data show CDR1 as SGHRS and CDR2 as YFSETQ. CDR3 nucleotides: TGCGCCAGCAGCCCCCCCGGACAGTTCGCTAATGAAAAACTGTTTTTT. It yields the protein CASSPPGQFANEKLFF.

The chain joins TRBV9 to TRBJ1-3; D is unresolved. The V gene's germline CDR1 is SGDLS and CDR2 YYNGEE. The CDR3 totals 13 residues. The V end was cut by 2 bases, the J end by 7 bases, with 10 bases between. The CDR3, as DNA: TGTGCCAGCAGCGTCATATCCGGGAACACCATATATTTT. Translating gives CASSVISGNTIYF. Full variable domain (rest looked up from reference TRBV9 and TRBJ1-3): DSGVTQTPKHLITATGQRVTLRCSPRSGDLSVYWYQQSLDQGLQFLIQYYNGEERAKGNILERFSAQQFPDLHSELNLSSLELGDSALYFCASSVISGNTIYFGEGSWLTVV.

The chain uses TRBV2 and TRBJ2-5; possible D gene TRBD2, 7 bases. Germline CDR1 is SNHLY and CDR2 is FYNNEI. This CDR3 comprises 13 residues. V was clipped by 6 bases and J by 4 bases, with 12 bases between them. The CDR3 region has the DNA TGTGCCAGCAGGCGGGGAGGGGGAGAGACCCAGTACTTC. This gives the protein CASRRGGGETQYF. The variable domain in full, completed from reference TRBV2 and TRBJ2-5, reads EPEVTQTPSHQVTQMGQEVILRCVPISNHLYFYWYRQILGQKVEFLVSFYNNEISEKSEIFDDQFSVERPDGSNFTLKIRSTKLEDSAMYFCASRRGGGETQYFGPGTRLLVL.

V gene TRBV10-3 combines with J gene TRBJ1-1, with unresolved D. Trimming removed 2 bases at V and 11 bases at J, with 9 bases between. Germline V lookup: CDR1 ENHRY, CDR2 SYGVKD. This CDR3 contains 11 residues. The CDR3 reads CAISEGLRAFF. For the CDR3, the DNA is TGTGCCATCAGTGAGGGCTTGAGGGCTTTCTTT.

The V gene is TRBV30, the J gene TRBJ2-5; D perhaps matches TRBD2 (5 bases). This CDR3 has 12 amino acids. Trimming pared 0 bases from V and 7 bases from J, leaving 9 bases between. Germline V CDR1 and CDR2: GTSNPN, SVGIG (reference sequence). Here the CDR3 DNA reads TGTGCCTGGAGTGTAGGAGGAGGGACCCAGTACTTC. It specifies CAWSVGGGTQYF.

The rearrangement joins TRBV28 to TRBJ1-1; TRBD1 aligns across 7 bases. CDR1 MDHEN and CDR2 SYDVKM come from the germline V gene. Unmatched junction bases numbered 5, after V lost 5 bases and J lost 5 bases. The CDR3 spans 13 residues. CDR3 in amino acids: CASSMQGDTEAFF. The CDR3 DNA follows: TGTGCCAGCAGTATGCAGGGGGATACTGAAGCTTTCTTT.

The chain has TRBV18 and TRBJ1-1; D is ambiguous. CDR1 is KGHSH, CDR2 LQKENI, per germline. The CDR3 length is 14 residues. Trimming stripped 6 bases from V and 4 bases from J, with 15 bases between. The DNA for the CDR3 is TGTGCCAGCTCCCTCCCGTGGGCGGGCACTGAAGCTTTCTTT. It specifies CASSLPWAGTEAFF.

The rearrangement uses TRBV14 and TRBJ1-2; tentatively, D is TRBD1 (5 bases). The ends were cut back, 0 bases at V and 2 bases at J, with 13 bases in the middle. This CDR3 spans 16 amino acids. The germline V gene encodes CDR1 SGHDN and CDR2 FVKESK. CDR3 nucleotides: TGTGCCAGCAGCCAAGAACTGCTGGGGCGGAACTATGGCTACACCTTC. Amino acid sequence: CASSQELLGRNYGYTF.

V and J are TRBV7-9 and TRBJ2-2; 11 positions agree with TRBD2. The CDR3 extends over 15 amino acids. The V segment lost 5 bases and the J segment 2 bases; nucleotides outside the gene matches: 1. Germline CDR1 is SEHNR and CDR2 is FQNEAQ (reference sequence). The CDR3 nucleotides read TGTGCCAGCAGCGGGACTAGCGGCAACACCGGGGAGCTGTTTTTT. Amino acids: CASSGTSGNTGELFF. Full variable domain (remainder filled in from reference TRBV7-9 and TRBJ2-2): DTGVSQNPRHKITKRGQNVTFRCDPISEHNRLYWYRQTLGQGPEFLTYFQNEAQLEKSRLLSDRFSAERPKGSFSTLEIQRTEQGDSAMYLCASSGTSGNTGELFFGEGSRLTVL.